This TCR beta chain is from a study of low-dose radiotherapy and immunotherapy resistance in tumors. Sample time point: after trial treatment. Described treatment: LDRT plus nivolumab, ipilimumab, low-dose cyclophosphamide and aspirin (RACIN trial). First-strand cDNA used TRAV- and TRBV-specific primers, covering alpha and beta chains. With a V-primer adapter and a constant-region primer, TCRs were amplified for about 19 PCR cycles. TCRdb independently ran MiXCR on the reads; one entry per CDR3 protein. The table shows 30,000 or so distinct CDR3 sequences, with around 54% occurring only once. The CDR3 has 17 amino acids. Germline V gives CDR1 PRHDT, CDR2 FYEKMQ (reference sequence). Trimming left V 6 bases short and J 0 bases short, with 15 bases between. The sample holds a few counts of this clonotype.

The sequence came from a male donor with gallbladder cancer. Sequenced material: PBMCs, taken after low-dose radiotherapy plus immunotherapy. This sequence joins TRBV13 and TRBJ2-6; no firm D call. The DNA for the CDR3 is TGTGCCAGCAGTCCATCTTTCCACACCTCTGGGGCCAACGTCCTGACTTTC. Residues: CASSPSFHTSGANVLTF. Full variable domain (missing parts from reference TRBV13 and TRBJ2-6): AAGVIQSPRHLIKEKRETATLKCYPIPRHDTVYWYQQGPGQDPQFLISFYEKMQSDKGSIPDRFSAQQFSDYHSELNMSSLELGDSALYFCASSPSFHTSGANVLTFGAGSRLTVL.